One and the same sample provided the 12 T cell receptor beta chains below, sequenced in a study of blood T cell repertoires in COVID-19. Sequencing was performed with immunoSEQ multiplex PCR; in TCRdb, only in-frame clones are kept and a portion is missing. Found here are some 230,000 clones, approximately 80% of them singletons; the top ten hold just under 7.5%. Input material: peripheral blood. The receptors here all came from a woman aged 45-59 years with acute or convalescent COVID-19.

This clone appeared a few times. This chain joins TRBV5-1 and TRBJ2-7; 7 bases fit TRBD1. This CDR3 contains 13 residues. Germline CDR1 and CDR2: SGHRS and YFSETQ. V lost 4 bases and J lost 3; bases outside the gene matches: 4. The CDR3 is CASSIGQDYEQYF. The CDR3 DNA reads as TGCGCCAGCAGCATAGGACAGGACTACGAGCAGTACTTC.

The chain has TRBV9 and TRBJ2-1; TRBD2 agrees at 10 bases. The junction had 4 bases not matched to a gene; V was cut back by 3 bases and J by 13 bases. The CDR3 has 12 residues. CDR1 and CDR2 (germline): SGDLS, YYNGEE. CDR3 loop: CASSAERGGQFF. CDR3 sequence (DNA): TGTGCCAGCAGCGCTGAGCGGGGGGGACAGTTCTTC. Looking up the rest from reference TRBV9 and TRBJ2-1 gives the full variable domain: DSGVTQTPKHLITATGQRVTLRCSPRSGDLSVYWYQQSLDQGLQFLIQYYNGEERAKGNILERFSAQQFPDLHSELNLSSLELGDSALYFCASSAERGGQFFGPGTRLTVL.

The chain joins TRBV4-3 to TRBJ1-5; 7 bases fit TRBD1. The CDR3 spans 16 residues. The V segment lost 4 bases and the J segment 6 bases; nucleotides outside the gene matches: 12. Germline V gene data show CDR1 as LGHNA and CDR2 as YSLEER. The CDR3, as DNA: TGCGCCAGCAGCCGCACTTACAGGGGTGCTGGTCAGCCCCAGCATTTT. This gives the protein CASSRTYRGAGQPQHF.

The chain recombines TRBV30 with TRBJ1-6; D gene unclear. The CDR3 is 13 amino acids. V lost 5 bases to trimming and J lost 9 bases, with 14 bases between them. The germline V gene encodes CDR1 GTSNPN and CDR2 SVGIG (reference sequence). CDR3 sequence reads: CAWVQAGSSPLHF. CDR3 in DNA: TGTGCCTGGGTCCAAGCCGGGTCTTCACCCCTCCACTTT. Full variable domain (outside the CDR3, taken from reference TRBV30 and TRBJ1-6): SQTIHQWPATLVQPVGSPLSLECTVEGTSNPNLYWYRQAAGRGLQLLFYSVGIGQISSEVPQNLSASRPQDRQFILSSKKLLLSDSGFYLCAWVQAGSSPLHFGNGTRLTVT.

J is TRBJ2-5 and V is TRBV5-4; 9 bases line up with TRBD2. Unmatched junction bases numbered 3, after V lost 2 bases and J lost 1 base. Germline V lookup: CDR1 SGHNT, CDR2 YYREEE (reference sequence). The CDR3 has 15 amino acids. Here the CDR3 DNA reads TGTGCCAGCAGCTTCAGCGGGGGGACCCAAGAGACCCAGTACTTC. Translated: CASSFSGGTQETQYF.

The chain links TRBV9 to TRBJ2-1; 7 positions agree with TRBD2. CDR3 length equals 14 residues. After removal of 3 bases from V and 3 bases from J, the junction contained 3 bases not matched to a gene. Per the germline V gene, CDR1 is SGDLS and CDR2 is YYNGEE. CDR3 coding DNA: TGTGCCAGCAGCGAGACTAGCTTCTACAATGAGCAGTTCTTC. Encoded protein: CASSETSFYNEQFF.

This rearrangement joins TRBV11-2 to TRBJ2-1, with 8 bases aligning to TRBD2. Germline CDR1 reads SGHAT; CDR2 reads FQNNGV. This CDR3 comprises 12 residues. After removal of 3 bases from V and 8 bases from J, the junction contained 0 bases not matched to a gene. The DNA for the CDR3 is TGTGCCAGCAGCTTTAGCGGGGATGAGCAGTTCTTC. Protein product: CASSFSGDEQFF.

This clone was counted only a few times. V and J are TRBV7-2 and TRBJ2-1; D not resolved. The germline V and J ends were trimmed by 5 bases and 9 bases, with 11 bases remaining between them. CDR3 length: 12 amino acids. Germline CDR1 reads SGHTA; CDR2 reads FQGNSA. CDR3 DNA sequence: TGTGCCAGCAGCCCCCCCCAGGCTGAGCAGTTCTTC. It yields the protein CASSPPQAEQFF.

The rearrangement uses TRBV27 and TRBJ2-1, with 7 bases fitting TRBD2. Trimming at V came to 0 bases and at J to 5 bases, leaving 10 bases not matched to a gene. Germline lookup yields CDR1 MNHEY and CDR2 SMNVEV (reference sequence). The CDR3 has 17 residues. This CDR3 is CASSLSPRLAGHNEQFF. The CDR3 DNA reads TGTGCCAGCAGTTTATCCCCCAGACTAGCAGGCCACAATGAGCAGTTCTTC.

This chain uses TRBV6-1 with TRBJ1-2; 10 bases agree with TRBD1. Germline values: CDR1 MNHNS, CDR2 SASEGT. V lost 3 bases, J lost 8 bases, and 9 bases stayed unmatched. There are 15 residues in the CDR3. CDR3 residues: CASSDRTGGVRGYTF. The CDR3 DNA follows: TGTGCCAGCAGTGATAGGACAGGGGGAGTTAGGGGCTACACCTTC.

The chain links TRBV18 to TRBJ2-5; D ambiguous. V lost 3 bases and J lost 0, with 11 bases in between. The germline CDR1 and CDR2 sequences are KGHSH and LQKENI. The CDR3 runs to 15 residues. The CDR3, as DNA: TGTGCCAGCTCACCTTCGCGGCCAGACCAAGAGACCCAGTACTTC. This encodes CASSPSRPDQETQYF.

The chain couples TRBV6-5 to TRBJ1-1; weak D call: TRBD1 (5 bases). Germline V CDR1 and CDR2: MNHEY, SVGAGI. V was pared by 10 bases and J by 11 bases, with 14 bases between. The CDR3 extends over 10 amino acids. CDR3 in DNA: TGTGCCACCCCATGGGGCTGGGCTTTCTTT. Protein: CATPWGWAFF.